These T cell receptor beta chains were read from a single sample in a study of control samples from healthy donors and cancer patients. Measured with immunoSEQ multiplex PCR; TCRdb has only the in-frame clones, and not every one. The sample carries about 120,000 clones, 89% recorded once. Specimen: blood. These receptors originate from a man in his fifties or sixties in good health. CDR3s leave out the opening cysteine and the closing phenylalanine or tryptophan. The order of the fields is V gene, D gene, clone size, CDR3 protein. D genes are given only for firm matches. Only part of the rows carry a size: once, few, many, or a class if the clone is expanded.

TRBV15 TRBD1 . ATSTELDRGQGEAF
TRBV15 . . ATAEGALYEQY
TRBV19 TRBD1 once ASSPGQGGMAGELF
TRBV2 TRBD2 once ASSERVAGGSQY
TRBV24-1 TRBD1 . ATSDPDRDNQPQH
TRBV29-1 TRBD1 . SVAAGTGTNYGYT
TRBV7-9 . . ASSPPDRQETQY
TRBV6-2/TRBV6-3 . . ASSYGGFETDTQY
TRBV19 TRBD1 . ASTDPIRDRGEAF
TRBV10-1 . . ATQTGVVQF
TRBV18 . . ASSPPSGPRGTDTQY
TRBV6-4 . . ASSELLGWSTDTQY
TRBV10-2 . . ASRDSRGELF
TRBV9 . . ASSVSVGERPGELF
TRBV4-3 TRBD1 . ASSQPARDRGGYEQF
TRBV7-2 TRBD2 . ASSPSGGRTDTQY
TRBV10-2 TRBD1 . ASSESGQVSGNTIY
TRBV7-2 . . ASRGVNTGELF
TRBV12-3/TRBV12-4 . few ASRGGVGGYT
TRBV5-8 TRBD1 . ASSLAGTGDQPQH
TRBV6-6 TRBD1 . ASSSGQGANTEAF
TRBV6-2/TRBV6-3 TRBD1 . ASSYGTGTYEQY
TRBV9 TRBD2 . ASSVRPGLAADTQY
TRBV15 . . ATSSLSASYEQY
TRBV10-3 . . AIRSGGNEQF
TRBV19 TRBD1 . ASSNRGLNTEAF
TRBV24-1 . . ATSDPTGELF
TRBV7-2 . . ASSLSVGVSSYEQY
TRBV28 . . AIGTLQETQY
TRBV29-1 . . SARDTYTGELF
TRBV6-6 . . ASSYSKVTEAF
TRBV7-2 . . ASSPTAGNTIY